These T cell receptor beta chains were read from a single sample in a study of blood T cell repertoires in COVID-19. Sequencing used immunoSEQ multiplex PCR; TCRdb keeps in-frame clones, though not all of them. Of 350,000 to 400,000 clones in the sample, roughly 90% were seen once. The sample was PBMCs or T cells enriched from blood (not recorded which). These TCRs come from a woman between 40 and 50 years old who had been exposed to COVID-19. Both conserved end residues are part of each CDR3. D genes are given only for firm matches. The size of a clone is reported for some rows only, either as once, few or many, or as a class for expanded clones.

v_gene	d_gene	j_gene	abundance	CDR3nt	CDR3aa
TRBV2	-	TRBJ1-1	-	TGTGCCAGCAGTGAGCGTCAGGGATTTAGCAACACTGAAGCTTTCTTT	CASSERQGFSNTEAFF
TRBV4-1	-	TRBJ1-2	-	TGCGCCAGCAGCCAAGGAGGTAACAGGGAAGGCTACACCTTC	CASSQGGNREGYTF
TRBV15	-	TRBJ2-1	-	TGTGCCACCAGCAGAAACCCACCGGTAGGGAGCGATGAGCAGTTCTTC	CATSRNPPVGSDEQFF
TRBV3-1/TRBV3-2	TRBD2	TRBJ2-1	-	TGTGCCAGCAGCTTACTCTTGTGGCGGACGACTAGCGGGGGCTCCTACAATGAGCAGTTCTTC	CASSLLLWRTTSGGSYNEQFF
TRBV5-1	-	TRBJ1-4	-	TGCGCCAGCAGCTGGGGGGTTAGTTCGGAAAAACTGTTTTTT	CASSWGVSSEKLFF
TRBV7-2	-	TRBJ2-5	once	TGTGCCAGCAGTAGGGGCCGGTCCCAAGAGACCCAGTACTTC	CASSRGRSQETQYF
TRBV19	-	TRBJ2-5	-	TGTGCCAGTAGTATAGGGGGGGTCGTGTACCAAGAGACCCAGTACTTC	CASSIGGVVYQETQYF
TRBV2	TRBD1	TRBJ1-2	-	TGTGCCACCAAGACAGGGGAGCACTATGGCTACACCTTC	CATKTGEHYGYTF
TRBV9	TRBD2	TRBJ2-1	once	TGTGCCAGCAGCGTCACGGGAGGGAGAGGGAATGAGCAGTTCTTC	CASSVTGGRGNEQFF
TRBV10-3	-	TRBJ2-7	-	TGTGCCATCAGTGAGGGGGCAGGGAATGTAGGGCAGTACTTC	CAISEGAGNVGQYF
TRBV27	-	TRBJ2-2	once	TGTGCCAGCAGTCCCTCGGGATTAAGTACCGGGGAGCTGTTTTTT	CASSPSGLSTGELFF
TRBV5-1	TRBD1	TRBJ2-1	-	TGCGCCAGCAGCTTTACAGGGGGTGAGCAGTTCTTC	CASSFTGGEQFF
TRBV5-6	-	TRBJ2-3	-	TGTGCCAGCAGCTTGTTCGATCGGGCCAGGGCGTACACAGATACGCAGTATTTT	CASSLFDRARAYTDTQYF